A selection of T cell receptor beta chains follows, all from one sample in a study of beta chain features in type 1 diabetes. The table came from immunoSEQ multiplex PCR; TCRdb's copy has only in-frame clones and leaves some out. The table has some 280,000 clones, roughly an eighth seen once; the top ten hold 0.015% to 0.02%. Sequenced material: naive CD4+ T cells from blood. Source of these receptors: a young man with type 1 diabetes. Each CDR3 is given with its conserved first and last residue. D genes are given only for firm matches. A clone size is listed for some rows: how often the clone was seen (once, few, many), or a class if it is expanded.

>once|TRBJ2-7|TRBD2|TRBV7-7
TGTGCCAGCAGCCCCCTTGGCGGGAGCATGTACGAGCAGTACTTC
CASSPLGGSMYEQYF
>once|TRBJ1-1|.|TRBV28
TGTGCCAGCAAGCCGGGGGATGTGAACACTGAAGCTTTCTTT
CASKPGDVNTEAFF
>few|TRBJ2-3|TRBD1|TRBV29-1
TGCAGCGGGGGGACAGGGGCTCGCACAGATACGCAGTATTTT
CSGGTGARTDTQYF
>.|TRBJ1-5|TRBD1|TRBV18
TGTGCCAGCTCAGGACAGGGGGCCGATCAGCCCCAGCATTTT
CASSGQGADQPQHF
>.|TRBJ2-1|TRBD2|TRBV28
TGTGCCAGCAGTTCCCTAGCGGGAGAAGGATCCTACAATGAGCAGTTCTTC
CASSSLAGEGSYNEQFF
>.|TRBJ2-6|TRBD1|TRBV18
TGTGCCAGCTCAAAGGGACAGCACTCTGGGGCCAACGTCCTGACTTTC
CASSKGQHSGANVLTF
>few|TRBJ2-5|TRBD1|TRBV19
TGTGCCAGTAGTCAACAGGGGGAAGACCAAGAGACCCAGTACTTC
CASSQQGEDQETQYF
>few|TRBJ2-2|TRBD2|TRBV7-2
TGTGCCAGCACACGGGGCGGGAGTTGGAACACCGGGGAGCTGTTTTTT
CASTRGGSWNTGELFF
>few|TRBJ2-5|.|TRBV6-1
TGTGCCAGCACCTTGGGGGGGGCCAAAGAGACCCAGTACTTC
CASTLGGAKETQYF
>.|TRBJ2-3|TRBD2|TRBV19
TGTGCCAGTAGTATATGGAAGGGACTAGCGGGATCAGATACGCAGTATTTT
CASSIWKGLAGSDTQYF
>.|TRBJ2-7|TRBD1|TRBV29-1
TGCAGCGCCCGGGACAGGGGAGGGAACTACGAGCAGTACTTC
CSARDRGGNYEQYF
>.|TRBJ1-2|.|TRBV7-2
TGTGCCAGCAGCACATACCGGACAGTAGTAGGCTACACCTTC
CASSTYRTVVGYTF
>few|TRBJ2-5|.|TRBV5-1
TGCGCCAGCAGGATTAACACAGGATATCAAGAGACCCAGTACTTC
CASRINTGYQETQYF
>.|TRBJ1-5|TRBD1|TRBV30
TGTGCCTGGAGTGTAGAGTCCAGGGGGCCGTGGCAGCCCCAGCATTTT
CAWSVESRGPWQPQHF
>.|TRBJ2-1|TRBD2|TRBV5-1
TGCGCCAGCACCCTGTTAGCGGGAGCCAATGAGCAGTTCTTC
CASTLLAGANEQFF
>.|TRBJ2-7|.|TRBV10-3
TGTGCCATCAGTGGGACAGCCCGCGACGAGCAGTACTTC
CAISGTARDEQYF
>few|TRBJ2-7|TRBD2|TRBV27
TGTGCCAGCAGTTTATCGAACCTAGCGGGAGGGTTCGAGCAGTACTTC
CASSLSNLAGGFEQYF
>.|TRBJ2-7|.|TRBV5-1
TGCGCCAGCAGCTTTGCAGGGGCATCTTACGAGCAGTACTTC
CASSFAGASYEQYF
>once|TRBJ2-1|TRBD2|TRBV7-9
TGTGCCAGCAGCTTAGTTCCCCTACTAGCGGGAGGGCCCCATGAGCAGTTCTTC
CASSLVPLLAGGPHEQFF
>few|TRBJ2-5|TRBD1|TRBV5-1
TGCGCCAGCAGCTCTGCGGGGACAGGGGAAGAGACCCAGTACTTC
CASSSAGTGEETQYF
>.|TRBJ1-1|.|TRBV7-2
TGTGCCAGCAGGTCATTTAGGAGCGCTGAAGCTTTCTTT
CASRSFRSAEAFF
>.|TRBJ1-1|.|TRBV7-2
TGTGCCAGCAGCCTATCGGGGTTGAACACTGAAGCTTTCTTT
CASSLSGLNTEAFF
>few|TRBJ1-2|.|TRBV7-9
TGTGCCAGCGGGGCCCTCTCTAACTATGGCTACACCTTC
CASGALSNYGYTF
>.|TRBJ1-5|TRBD1|TRBV6-5
TGTGCCAGCAGACCCCGGACAGGCGCAACGCCCCAGCATTTT
CASRPRTGATPQHF
>few|TRBJ2-3|TRBD1|TRBV5-1
TGCGCCAGCAGCCTGCGGGACAGGATAGCAGATACGCAGTATTTT
CASSLRDRIADTQYF
>.|TRBJ2-3|TRBD2|TRBV4-2
TGTGCCAGCAGCCAGACTAGCGCCCATTCTAGCACAGATACGCAGTATTTT
CASSQTSAHSSTDTQYF
>.|TRBJ1-1|TRBD1|TRBV25-1
TGTGCCAGCAGTGTAACAGGGGGCGCCGAAGCTTTCTTT
CASSVTGGAEAFF
>.|TRBJ1-2|TRBD1|TRBV28
TGTGCCAGCAGTGAAGGACAGGGCGTATATGGCTACACCTTC
CASSEGQGVYGYTF
>few|TRBJ1-1|TRBD1|TRBV25-1
TGTGCCAGCAGTGAGCCCGGGACAGGTAACACTGAAGCTTTCTTT
CASSEPGTGNTEAFF
>.|TRBJ2-7|.|TRBV27
TGTGCCAGCAGTACATACTTGGTTCCTGACAGCCCCTATCCATACGAGCAGTACTTC
CASSTYLVPDSPYPYEQYF
>.|TRBJ2-1|TRBD2|TRBV9
TGTGCCAGCAGTCTCCCTGGCGGGGGGTACAATGAGCAGTTCTTC
CASSLPGGGYNEQFF
>.|TRBJ2-1|TRBD2|TRBV7-9
TGTGCCAGCAGCCCCAGACTAGCTACTAGCGATGAGCAGTTCTTC
CASSPRLATSDEQFF
>few|TRBJ2-3|.|TRBV20-1
TGCAGTGTCAACACAGATACGCAGTATTTT
CSVNTDTQYF
>few|TRBJ2-1|TRBD1|TRBV5-1
TGCGCCAGCAGCTGGGACAGGACCCCCAATGAGCAGTTCTTC
CASSWDRTPNEQFF
>few|TRBJ2-7|TRBD1|TRBV9
TGTGCCAGCAGCGCGGACCCGGGACAGGGGGCGGCGGTCGAGCAGTACTTC
CASSADPGQGAAVEQYF
>.|TRBJ1-2|TRBD1|TRBV30
TGTGCCTGGAGTGTATTCAGGGGGACTGGCTACACCTTC
CAWSVFRGTGYTF
>few|TRBJ1-5|.|TRBV7-9
TGTGCCAGCAGCTTAGCGGAAGGGTGGGAGCAGCCCCAGCATTTT
CASSLAEGWEQPQHF
>few|TRBJ2-5|TRBD2|TRBV10-3
TGTGCCACCTCGGGACTAGCGGAAGAGACCCAGTACTTC
CATSGLAEETQYF
>.|TRBJ2-5|TRBD1|TRBV28
TGTGCCAGCAGTTACAGGGGGTCTGGTGAAGAGACCCAGTACTTC
CASSYRGSGEETQYF
>.|TRBJ2-5|TRBD1|TRBV7-2
TGTGCCAGCAGCTTCATTAGGGGGCTCAAGGAGACCCAGTACTTC
CASSFIRGLKETQYF
>few|TRBJ2-5|.|TRBV7-3
TGTGCCAGCAGCGTAAACAGGGAAGAGACCCAGTACTTC
CASSVNREETQYF
>few|TRBJ1-4|.|TRBV4-2
TGTGCCAGCAGCCAGGGGGGGCCAGGATTCGGACACGAAAAACTGTTTTTT
CASSQGGPGFGHEKLFF
>few|TRBJ2-2|TRBD2|TRBV2
TGTGCCAGCAGTACCCAGGGAGGGGCCGGGGAGCTGTTTTTT
CASSTQGGAGELFF
>.|TRBJ2-7|.|TRBV28
TGTGCCAGCAGAAAGACAGCTTACTACGAGCAGTACTTC
CASRKTAYYEQYF
>few|TRBJ2-2|TRBD2|TRBV28
TGTGCCAGCAGACGACTAGCGACCAACACCGGGGAGCTGTTTTTT
CASRRLATNTGELFF
>.|TRBJ2-3|.|TRBV5-4
TGTGCCAGCAGCGAATTCCGCGCAATTCCAGATACGCAGTATTTT
CASSEFRAIPDTQYF
>few|TRBJ1-5|.|TRBV30
TGTGCCTGGAGTGTAAAGTATTACCGAACTTATAGCAATCAGCCCCAGCATTTT
CAWSVKYYRTYSNQPQHF
>few|TRBJ2-7|.|TRBV9
TGTGCCAGCAGCTCCCGCGGGCGGGGCAACGTCCACGAGCAGTACTTC
CASSSRGRGNVHEQYF
>few|TRBJ2-7|TRBD2|TRBV4-2
TGTGCCAGCAGCCAAGCCCCCCCGGGGAGCGGGAGGCCGGGCGAGCAGTACTTC
CASSQAPPGSGRPGEQYF
>.|TRBJ2-1|TRBD2|TRBV18
TGTGCCAGCTCACCCGGGACTAGCGGGATCTACAATGAGCAGTTCTTC
CASSPGTSGIYNEQFF
>few|TRBJ2-1|.|TRBV7-8
TGTGCCAGCAGCTTAGGTGCGGGGTATGAGCAGTTCTTC
CASSLGAGYEQFF
>.|TRBJ1-2|.|TRBV4-2
TGTGCCAGCAGCCAAGAACGGACAGCTTCTAACTATGGCTACACCTTC
CASSQERTASNYGYTF
>few|TRBJ2-1|TRBD2|TRBV29-1
TGCAGCGCACTTAGCGGGAGGTTAAACAATGAGCAGTTCTTC
CSALSGRLNNEQFF
>few|TRBJ2-2|TRBD2|TRBV27
TGTGCCAGCAGTTCCTCAACTAGCGGGAGGGGGGACACCGGGGAGCTGTTTTTT
CASSSSTSGRGDTGELFF
>.|TRBJ2-3|.|TRBV18
TGTGCCAGCTCACCCCGGGGGAGCGAAGATACGCAGTATTTT
CASSPRGSEDTQYF
>few|TRBJ2-1|TRBD2|TRBV7-9
TGTGCCAGCAGCTTACTTCGCTCGGGAGGCACCTACAATGAGCAGTTCTTC
CASSLLRSGGTYNEQFF
>few|TRBJ1-2|.|TRBV6-6
TGTGCCAGCAACTACTCGGGGGGGGCCTATGGCTACACCTTC
CASNYSGGAYGYTF
>.|TRBJ1-1|.|TRBV5-6
TGTGCCAGCAGGAGACAGTACACCCCTGAAGCTTTCTTT
CASRRQYTPEAFF
>.|TRBJ2-1|TRBD2|TRBV7-2
TGTGCCAGCAGCTCACTAGCGGGAGTGTACAATGAGCAGTTCTTC
CASSSLAGVYNEQFF